The present TCR beta chain was sequenced within a study of cytomegalovirus exposure and HLA in healthy donors. The J segment lost 5 bases and the V segment lost 7 bases, leaving 14 bases of the junction unmatched. This CDR3 has 16 amino acids. CDR1 and CDR2 from the germline V gene are SGHRS and YFSETQ. Overall study results and limits: A later analysis showed HLA-associated TCR beta chains outstripping equally common others in clonal expansion.

The PCR was carried out with 60 Vbeta primers and 13 Jbeta primers. This table comes from immunoSEQ multiplex PCR, and its TCRdb copy is limited to in-frame clones, with some not included. The sample has about 210,000 clones; 60% to 80% are singletons. On this clone itself: The antigen is unknown.

This TCR was sampled from a male donor in good health and CMV-seronegative. This chain uses TRBV5-1 with TRBJ2-2; 7 bases match TRBD1. Sequencing was carried out using PBMCs. CDR3 nucleotides: TGCGCCAGCTCCGCCAGACAGGGAGACTTTACCGGGGAGCTGTTTTTT. Translating it yields CASSARQGDFTGELFF.